One and the same sample provided the 16 T cell receptor beta chains below, sequenced in a study of Graves' ophthalmopathy and Graves' hyperthyroidism. From RNA, the CDR3 regions of TCR beta chains were amplified and sequenced. The authors performed first-round RT-PCR with HTBI primers and then a second-round multiplex PCR. Each CDR3 protein gets one entry after TCRdb re-called the multiplex PCR reads with MiXCR. This sample has 300,000 to 350,000 distinct CDR3 sequences, with roughly a sixth found just once. The sequenced sample was peripheral blood. The receptors were gathered from an adult man with Graves' ophthalmopathy.

This clonotype has at least ten counts. The rearrangement joins TRBV28 to TRBJ1-1; TRBD1 agrees at 7 bases. J was trimmed by 5 bases and V by 5 bases; bases with no gene match: 5. Germline V gene lookup returns CDR1 MDHEN and CDR2 SYDVKM. This CDR3 is 13 amino acids long. Here the CDR3 reads CASSTTGFTEAFF. The CDR3 DNA is TGTGCCAGCAGTACGACAGGGTTTACTGAAGCTTTCTTT.

This clonotype was seen many times. The V call is TRBV19, the J call TRBJ2-7; 7 positions match TRBD2. Trimming at V came to 7 bases and at J to 5 bases, leaving 11 bases not matched to a gene. The CDR3 runs to 14 residues. Germline CDR1 and CDR2: LNHDA and SQIVND (reference sequence). Here the CDR3 DNA reads TGTGCCAGTATGCCCGGGACTAAGGGACACGAGCAGTACTTC. It codes for CASMPGTKGHEQYF. The full variable domain, rest sourced from reference TRBV19 and TRBJ2-7, is DGGITQSPKYLFRKEGQNVTLSCEQNLNHDAMYWYRQDPGQGLRLIYYSQIVNDFQKGDIAEGYSVSREKKESFPLTVTSAQKNPTAFYLCASMPGTKGHEQYFGPGTRLTVT.

Many counts were recorded for this clonotype. The V call is TRBV7-8, the J call TRBJ1-1, with TRBD1 as a possible D gene (5 bases). CDR1 and CDR2 (germline): SGHVS, FQNEAQ. CDR3 length equals 14 residues. Trimming removed 5 bases at V and 5 bases at J, with 15 bases between. The CDR3 DNA reads TGTGCCAGCAGCCCTGGGGGGGGTGGGACTGAAGCTTTCTTT. It translates to CASSPGGGGTEAFF.

This clonotype was counted at least ten times. The rearrangement links TRBV20-1 to TRBJ2-7, with 8 bases matching TRBD2. V lost 6 bases, J lost 3 bases, and 10 bases stayed unmatched. The CDR3 has 14 amino acids. CDR1 and CDR2 from the germline V gene are DFQATT and SNEGSKA (reference sequence). The CDR3 is CSAEAGTSGYEQYF. The CDR3 coding sequence is TGCAGTGCAGAAGCCGGGACTAGTGGCTACGAGCAGTACTTC.

This chain uses TRBV7-2 with TRBJ1-6, with D unclear. The CDR3 runs 12 residues. Trimming pared 5 bases from V and 5 bases from J, leaving 4 bases between. Germline-derived CDR1 and CDR2 are SGHTA and FQGNSA. CDR3 protein: CASSDNNSPLHF. CDR3 sequence (DNA): TGTGCCAGCAGCGACAATAATTCACCCCTCCACTTT.

This clonotype was seen repeatedly, ten times or more. V gene TRBV29-1 combines with J gene TRBJ2-7; TRBD1 aligns across 9 bases. CDR3 length: 15 amino acids. The germline V gene has CDR1 SQVTM and CDR2 ANQGSEA. Losses at the gene ends were 7 bases for V and 2 bases for J; bases not matched to a gene: 12. CDR3 sequence reads: CSAILRDRVTYEQYF. The CDR3 bases are TGCAGCGCTATACTCCGGGACAGGGTTACCTACGAGCAGTACTTC.

The genes are TRBV4-3 and TRBJ1-1, with a weak D call TRBD1 (5 bases). CDR3 length: 13 residues. The V gene's germline CDR1 is LGHNA and CDR2 YSLEER. V was trimmed by 5 bases and J by 1 base, leaving 8 bases between them. The CDR3 reads CASSDTGNTEAFF. The DNA of the CDR3 is TGCGCCAGCAGCGATACAGGGAACACTGAAGCTTTCTTT.

There are many counts of this clonotype. At one boundary the junction diverges from the germline segment, which might be a read error. The chain recombines TRBV2 with TRBJ1-2; 7 bases fit TRBD1. The CDR3 is made up of 15 amino acids. From germline, CDR1 is SNHLY and CDR2 FYNNEI. CDR3 bases: TGTGCCGGCAGACAGGGTTCGATAACGGACTATGGCTACACCTTC. Translating gives CAGRQGSITDYGYTF.

This clonotype was recorded at least ten times. The chain links TRBV7-2 to TRBJ2-7; D assignment may be TRBD1 or TRBD2 (5 bases each). V lost 0 bases, J lost 1 base, and 10 bases lay in between. CDR1 SGHTA and CDR2 FQGNSA come from the germline V gene. This CDR3 has 15 amino acids. The CDR3 reads CASSLALGVSYEQYF. CDR3 coding DNA: TGTGCCAGCAGCTTAGCTTTGGGGGTGTCCTACGAGCAGTACTTC.

This clonotype was seen ten or more times. The chain recombines TRBV20-1 with TRBJ1-1; a possible D gene is TRBD1 (5 bases). Germline V CDR1 and CDR2: DFQATT, SNEGSKA (reference sequence). The V end was cut by 2 bases, the J end by 1 base, with 11 bases between. The CDR3 is 14 residues long. CDR3 in DNA: TGCAGTGCTAGAAGGGGACCTAGGAACACTGAAGCTTTCTTT. Translation gives CSARRGPRNTEAFF.

In its sample, this clonotype was seen a few times. This rearrangement joins TRBV29-1 to TRBJ1-1; the match to TRBD1 covers 9 bases. Unmatched junction bases numbered 7, after V lost 5 bases and J lost 0 bases. The CDR3 loop spans 15 amino acids. The germline V gene encodes CDR1 SQVTM and CDR2 ANQGSEA. This CDR3 is CSVPDRGNMNTEAFF. The DNA for the CDR3 is TGCAGCGTTCCCGACAGGGGGAATATGAACACTGAAGCTTTCTTT.

In this sample, this clonotype turned up many times. V gene TRBV2 combines with J gene TRBJ2-6; 7 nucleotides line up with TRBD1. There are 17 residues in the CDR3. Unmatched junction bases numbered 13, after V lost 7 bases and J lost 4 bases. Germline-derived CDR1 and CDR2 are SNHLY and FYNNEI. CDR3 sequence reads: CASKGGLRGLGANVLTF. In DNA, the CDR3 is TGTGCCAGCAAAGGGGGATTGAGGGGGCTAGGGGCCAACGTCCTGACTTTC.

J is TRBJ2-5 and V is TRBV4-1; D not resolved. Germline CDR1 is MGHRA and CDR2 is YSYEKL. Trimming removed 1 base at V and 5 bases at J, with 8 bases between. The CDR3 spans 13 residues. CDR3 in DNA: TGCGCCAGCAGCCAAGTTTGGGTTGAGACCCAGTACTTC. This gives the protein CASSQVWVETQYF.

The gene calls are TRBV28 and TRBJ1-6; 7 nucleotides match TRBD1. This CDR3 has 16 residues. The germline gives CDR1 MDHEN, CDR2 SYDVKM. J gave up 6 bases and V 5 bases, and 10 bases lay outside the gene matches. The CDR3 DNA is TGTGCCAGCAGTCCCACACAGGGGCGGCTTAATTCACCCCTCCACTTT. Residues: CASSPTQGRLNSPLHF.

This clonotype has ten or more counts. The rearrangement uses TRBV20-1 and TRBJ2-7; 7 nucleotides match TRBD1. Per the germline V gene, CDR1 is DFQATT and CDR2 is SNEGSKA (reference sequence). This CDR3 spans 13 amino acids. J lost 3 bases, V lost 2 bases, and 4 bases had no gene match. Written as DNA, the CDR3 is TGCAGTGCTAGAAGGGACAGTGACTACGAGCAGTACTTC. Encoded protein: CSARRDSDYEQYF.

This clonotype occurred once. This chain uses TRBV2 with TRBJ1-2, with D uncertain. V gave up 1 base and J gave up 4 bases, with 10 bases separating them. The CDR3 runs 14 residues. Looked up from germline, CDR1 is SNHLY and CDR2 is FYNNEI. CDR3 nucleotides: TGTGCCAGCAGTGAAGTAAGCGAGGCCTATGGCTACACCTTC. It codes for CASSEVSEAYGYTF.